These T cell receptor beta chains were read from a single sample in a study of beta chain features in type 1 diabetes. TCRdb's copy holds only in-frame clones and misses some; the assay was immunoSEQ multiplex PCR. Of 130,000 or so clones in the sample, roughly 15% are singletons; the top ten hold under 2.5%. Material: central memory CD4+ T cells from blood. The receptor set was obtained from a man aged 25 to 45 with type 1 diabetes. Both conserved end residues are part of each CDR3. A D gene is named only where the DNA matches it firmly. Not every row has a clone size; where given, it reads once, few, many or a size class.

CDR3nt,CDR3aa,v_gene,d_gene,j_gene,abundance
TGTGCCAGCAGTCCTTTATCGAACTATGGCTACACCTTC,CASSPLSNYGYTF,TRBV6-5,NA,TRBJ1-2,many
TGTGCCAGCAGCCCCAGTAGGGACAGGTCGGCCGAGCAGTACTTC,CASSPSRDRSAEQYF,TRBV7-2,TRBD1,TRBJ2-7,NA
TGCGCCAGCAGTCTAACAGGGGGCAATGAGCAGTTCTTC,CASSLTGGNEQFF,TRBV5-1,TRBD1,TRBJ2-1,NA
TGTGCCTGGGGGACAGATAGCAATCAGCCCCAGCATTTT,CAWGTDSNQPQHF,TRBV30,TRBD1,TRBJ1-5,NA
TGTGCCAGCAGTTCCGGGGTAACGAATACGCAGTATTTT,CASSSGVTNTQYF,TRBV27,NA,TRBJ2-3,few
TGTGCCAGCTCAGTCAGACAGGGGTCCAGCACAGATACGCAGTATTTT,CASSVRQGSSTDTQYF,TRBV18,TRBD1,TRBJ2-3,NA
TGTGCCAGCAGTCCACGGACAGGGGACGGCTATGGCTACACCTTC,CASSPRTGDGYGYTF,TRBV25-1,TRBD1,TRBJ1-2,many
TGTGCCTGGAATATTGGTGATGAGCAGTTCTTC,CAWNIGDEQFF,TRBV30,NA,TRBJ2-1,NA
TGTGCCAGCAGCTCAGGAGTAACAGAGACCCAGTACTTC,CASSSGVTETQYF,TRBV9,NA,TRBJ2-5,NA
TGTGCCAGTAGTATAGGGACAGAGATGTACAATGAGCAGTTCTTC,CASSIGTEMYNEQFF,TRBV19,NA,TRBJ2-1,NA
TGTGCCAGCAGCTTGGAGGCTTACAATGAGCAGTTCTTC,CASSLEAYNEQFF,TRBV7-2,NA,TRBJ2-1,many
TGTGCCTGGAGTGAGGGAACAGAGGGGGGTGATGAGCAGTTCTTC,CAWSEGTEGGDEQFF,TRBV30,NA,TRBJ2-1,NA
TGTGCCAGCAGCCCATGGGGCGGGATTACCTACGAGCAGTACTTC,CASSPWGGITYEQYF,TRBV7-2,NA,TRBJ2-7,few
TGTGCCCTCGAACGGGGAGAGGGCTACGAGCAGTACTTC,CALERGEGYEQYF,TRBV7-9,NA,TRBJ2-7,NA
TGTGCCAGCAGTTCACAGGTAGAAGGAAACACCATATATTTT,CASSSQVEGNTIYF,TRBV27,NA,TRBJ1-3,many
TGTGCCAGCAACCCGACCGGGACTAGCGGGGTCCGGGAGCTGTTTTTT,CASNPTGTSGVRELFF,TRBV7-2,TRBD2,TRBJ2-2,few
TGTGCCATCAGTGAGTCGACGACAGTCCAAGAGACCCAGTACTTC,CAISESTTVQETQYF,TRBV10-3,NA,TRBJ2-5,few
TGTGCCAGCAGCTATGACAGGGTGAAACGAAACACCATATATTTT,CASSYDRVKRNTIYF,TRBV5-6,TRBD1,TRBJ1-3,NA
TGTGCCAGCAGCCATCGTAGCGGGGGTGCCTACAATGAGCAGTTCTTC,CASSHRSGGAYNEQFF,TRBV9,TRBD2,TRBJ2-1,few
TGCGCCAGCAGCCAAGATTTACAGGGCGGCGGGGAGCTGTTTTTT,CASSQDLQGGGELFF,TRBV4-3,NA,TRBJ2-2,few
TGTGCCAGCAGCACGACAGGGACTCAGCCCCAGCATTTT,CASSTTGTQPQHF,TRBV7-8,TRBD1,TRBJ1-5,NA
TGTGCCAGCAGTTTGGACTCTTACAATGAGCAGTTCTTC,CASSLDSYNEQFF,TRBV2,NA,TRBJ2-1,many
TGTGCCAGCAGCTTGGCCAGGGTTCCCGGGGAGCTGTTTTTT,CASSLARVPGELFF,TRBV7-6,NA,TRBJ2-2,NA
TGTGCCAGCAGCAAAAACAATGAGCAGTTCTTC,CASSKNNEQFF,TRBV13,NA,TRBJ2-1,NA
TGTGCCAGCTCGGCGGAGGGGCCAACTTCTAGCACAGATACGCAGTATTTT,CASSAEGPTSSTDTQYF,TRBV14,NA,TRBJ2-3,few
TGTGCCAGCAGTGATAGACAGGGGATGGGTTCACCCCTCCACTTT,CASSDRQGMGSPLHF,TRBV25-1,TRBD1,TRBJ1-6,few
TGTGCCAGCGGGCCGTCGGATACGCAGTATTTT,CASGPSDTQYF,TRBV14,NA,TRBJ2-3,NA
TGTGCCAGCGACCCCGGACAGGGGAATTCACCCCTCCACTTT,CASDPGQGNSPLHF,TRBV7-2,TRBD1,TRBJ1-6,few
TGCGCCAGCAGCCATGAACGGGCAGGGGGCAAGCTGGACTATGGCTACACCTTC,CASSHERAGGKLDYGYTF,TRBV4-3,TRBD1,TRBJ1-2,few
TGTGCCAGCAGTCAGAACACCGGGGAGCTGTTTTTT,CASSQNTGELFF,TRBV27,NA,TRBJ2-2,many
TGTGCCAGCAGTCTTGGGACAGGGCTTTCCTATGGCTACACCTTC,CASSLGTGLSYGYTF,TRBV6-5,TRBD1,TRBJ1-2,few
TGTGCCAGCAGCCTCGGACAGGGTGGTTTCTATGAGCAGTTCTTC,CASSLGQGGFYEQFF,TRBV6-5,TRBD1,TRBJ2-1,NA
TGTGCCAGCAGCTTAGCCCATCAGGAGTACAACTATGGCTACACCTTC,CASSLAHQEYNYGYTF,TRBV7-2,NA,TRBJ1-2,NA
TGCGCCAGCAGCTCGGACGTGGTCTACAATGAGCAGTTCTTC,CASSSDVVYNEQFF,TRBV5-1,NA,TRBJ2-1,NA
TGTGCCAGCTCGTCGGGATTTAGCTCCTACGAGCAGTACTTC,CASSSGFSSYEQYF,TRBV18,NA,TRBJ2-7,NA
TGTGCCAGCAGCTTACGTCGGGGACAGGGTGTGGGCTACAATGAGCAGTTCTTC,CASSLRRGQGVGYNEQFF,TRBV7-9,TRBD1,TRBJ2-1,few
TGTGCCAGCAGCCGCCGACTAATGCAGGGGACCTACGAGCAGTACTTC,CASSRRLMQGTYEQYF,TRBV14,NA,TRBJ2-7,few